Reported below is one T cell receptor beta chain. The V gene's germline CDR1 is MDHEN and CDR2 SYDVKM. J was trimmed by 6 bases and V by 3 bases; bases with no gene match: 11. The CDR3 spans 16 residues. These data belong to a study of blood T cell repertoires in COVID-19. Turning to the study itself: T cells, B-cell-depleted T cells, or PBMCs supplied cDNA or gDNA.

Study processing details: Estimated nucleated cell counts came from reference gene primer amplification. Data came from immunoSEQ multiplex PCR; TCRdb stores just in-frame clones and leaves some out. The D gene and trimming were derived from the DNA, and the V and J assignments and clone size from that table. The sample consists of fewer than 200,000 clones, 85% to 95% of them appearing once. Sequencing used peripheral blood. The chain carries TRBV28 and TRBJ1-5; 7 nucleotides line up with TRBD1. The receptor was isolated from a woman aged 45-59 years with acute or convalescent COVID-19. CDR3 DNA: TGTGCCAGCAGTTTCCCCGCTTACAGGGGAATTCAGCCCCAGCATTTT. It translates to CASSFPAYRGIQPQHF. The variable domain in full, completed from reference TRBV28 and TRBJ1-5, reads DVKVTQSSRYLVKRTGEKVFLECVQDMDHENMFWYRQDPGLGLRLIYFSYDVKMKEKGDIPEGYSVSREKKERFSLILESASTNQTSMYLCASSFPAYRGIQPQHFGDGTRLSIL.